The 32 T cell receptor beta chains listed next were all sequenced from one sample in a study of beta chain features in type 1 diabetes. Antigens for these TCRs are unknown. Study-level findings and limits: Type 1 diabetes patients showed a moderate but significant shortening of TCRB CDR3s in all four CD4+ subsets.

The investigators reverse transcribed all of the isolated RNA, so they sequenced expressed TCRB transcripts. TCRdb's table, derived via immunoSEQ multiplex PCR, lists solely in-frame clones and lacks some. The data hold approximately 26,000 clones, with less than 75% observed a single time. Sequencing was carried out using Tregs from blood. The receptors come from a woman in her thirties with type 1 diabetes.

This sequence joins TRBV11-3 and TRBJ2-2; D remains unclear. Germline loops: CDR1 SGHNT, CDR2 YENEEA. The CDR3 covers 13 residues. Trimming took off 0 bases at V and 6 bases at J, with 5 bases between the two ends. CDR3: CASSLETSGELFF. The CDR3 DNA follows: TGTGCCAGCAGCTTAGAGACATCCGGGGAGCTGTTTTTT.

The rearrangement uses TRBV2 and TRBJ1-6; 9 bases agree with TRBD1. Trimming cost V 1 base and J 5 bases; bases outside gene matches: 3. CDR1 is SNHLY, CDR2 FYNNEI, per germline. The CDR3 covers 16 residues. This CDR3 is CASSEGGQGDNSPLHF. DNA of the CDR3: TGTGCCAGCAGTGAAGGGGGACAGGGCGATAATTCACCCCTCCACTTT.

This clone was detected only once. The rearrangement uses TRBV6-4 and TRBJ2-3; 9 positions agree with TRBD2. Trimming at V came to 5 bases and at J to 4 bases, leaving 7 bases not matched to a gene. Germline V lookup: CDR1 MRHNA, CDR2 SNTAGT. This CDR3 is built from 15 residues. The chain's CDR3 is CASSYGGRAADTQYF. CDR3 nucleotide sequence: TGTGCCAGCAGTTACGGCGGGAGGGCGGCAGATACGCAGTATTTT.

This chain connects TRBV27 to TRBJ1-4; D is uncertain. In germline, CDR1 is MNHEY, CDR2 SMNVEV (reference sequence). The CDR3 extends over 13 amino acids. Between the trimmed V and J ends, which lost 6 bases and 4 bases, there was a span of 9 bases. CDR3 bases: TGTGCCAGCAGCGACTATCTTAATGAAAAACTGTTTTTT. This gives the protein CASSDYLNEKLFF.

The V and J genes are TRBV7-3 and TRBJ2-1, with D possibly matching TRBD2 (6 bases). Germline CDR1 reads SGHTA; CDR2 reads FQGTGA. The CDR3 extends over 15 amino acids. V dropped 2 bases and J dropped 0 bases, with 8 bases sitting between them. The CDR3 reads CASSLAGFSYNEQFF. In nucleotides, the CDR3 is TGTGCCAGCAGCTTAGCGGGGTTCTCCTACAATGAGCAGTTCTTC.

The genes are TRBV7-8 and TRBJ2-2; 14 bases match TRBD2. The CDR3 has 16 residues. V lost 5 bases to trimming and J lost 8 bases; unmatched junction nucleotides: 7. Germline CDR1 SGHVS, CDR2 FQNEAQ. CDR3 amino acids: CASSPTGLAGVGELFF. DNA of the CDR3: TGTGCCAGCAGCCCTACGGGACTAGCGGGAGTTGGGGAGCTGTTTTTT. The whole variable domain, filled in from reference TRBV7-8 and TRBJ2-2, reads GAGVSQSPRYKVAKRGQDVALRCDPISGHVSLFWYQQALGQGPEFLTYFQNEAQLDKSGLPSDRFFAERPEGSVSTLKIQRTQQEDSAVYLCASSPTGLAGVGELFFGEGSRLTVL.

The rearrangement links TRBV11-2 to TRBJ2-5; 10 nucleotides agree with TRBD2. CDR3 length equals 15 residues. Trimming removed 1 base from V and 5 bases from J; junction bases left unmatched: 4. Germline V lookup: CDR1 SGHAT, CDR2 FQNNGV. The CDR3 spells CASSLALAGRETQYF. The CDR3 DNA sequence: TGTGCCAGCAGCTTAGCACTAGCGGGAAGGGAGACCCAGTACTTC.

V is TRBV5-8 and J is TRBJ1-5; TRBD1 agrees at 9 bases. Germline V CDR1 and CDR2: SGHTS, YDEGEE. The CDR3 is 16 residues long. Germline trimming cut 1 base from V and 7 bases from J; bases unmatched to any gene: 9. The CDR3 reads CASSLPSGTGFQPQHF. The DNA of the CDR3 is TGTGCCAGCAGCTTGCCATCTGGGACAGGGTTCCAGCCCCAGCATTTT.

V is TRBV5-1 and J is TRBJ1-2; possible D gene TRBD1, 5 bases. The ends were cut back, 5 bases at V and 0 bases at J, with 14 bases in the middle. The germline V gene has CDR1 SGHRS and CDR2 YFSETQ. The length of the CDR3 is 15 residues. Here the CDR3 reads CASSSDSRTNYGYTF. In nucleotides, the CDR3 is TGCGCCAGCAGTTCAGACAGCAGGACTAACTATGGCTACACCTTC.

The chain is built from TRBV7-3 and TRBJ2-7; 7 positions agree with TRBD1. The CDR3 is made up of 13 amino acids. CDR1 is SGHTA and CDR2 is FQGTGA in the germline V gene. V gave up 5 bases and J gave up 4 bases; unmatched junction bases: 5. CDR3 amino acids: CASSLLQGYEQYF. DNA of the CDR3: TGTGCCAGCAGCCTGCTACAGGGGTACGAGCAGTACTTC.

Written as DNA, the CDR3 is TGTGCCAGCTCCCCCGGAGGATATGAGGACTATGGCTACACCTTC. Protein sequence: CASSPGGYEDYGYTF. The chain carries TRBV18 and TRBJ1-2; no clear D gene. This CDR3 has 15 amino acids. Germline loops: CDR1 KGHSH, CDR2 LQKENI. The ends were cut back, 6 bases at V and 3 bases at J, with 17 bases in the middle.

The chain has TRBV5-1 and TRBJ2-1, with a possible D match to TRBD2 (5 bases). V was clipped by 0 bases and J by 9 bases, with 10 bases between them. Germline V CDR1 and CDR2: SGHRS, YFSETQ. The CDR3 extends over 13 amino acids. The CDR3 nucleotides read TGCGCCAGCAGCTTGGAAGTAGCGACTGAGCAGTTCTTC. This gives the protein CASSLEVATEQFF. The whole variable domain, remainder taken from reference TRBV5-1 and TRBJ2-1, is KAGVTQTPRYLIKTRGQQVTLSCSPISGHRSVSWYQQTPGQGLQFLFEYFSETQRNKGNFPGRFSGRQFSNSRSEMNVSTLELGDSALYLCASSLEVATEQFFGPGTRLTVL.

This clone was seen only a few times. V gene TRBV10-2 combines with J gene TRBJ2-1, with TRBD2 matching 7 bases. V was clipped by 3 bases and J by 5 bases; unmatched bases: 7. The germline gives CDR1 WSHSY, CDR2 SAAADI. This CDR3 is built from 15 residues. The chain's CDR3 is CASSDRTRGNNEQFF. The CDR3 region has the DNA TGCGCCAGCAGTGACCGGACTAGAGGGAACAATGAGCAGTTCTTC.

The chain combines TRBV10-1 with TRBJ1-2; D remains ambiguous. V dropped 3 bases and J dropped 0 bases, with 5 bases sitting between them. Germline loops: CDR1 WNHNN, CDR2 SYGVQD (reference sequence). The CDR3 extends over 13 amino acids. CDR3 residues: CASSDGANYGYTF. The CDR3 nucleotides read TGCGCCAGCAGTGACGGTGCTAACTATGGCTACACCTTC.

The table lists this clone with a count of one. The rearrangement links TRBV7-9 to TRBJ2-1; 11 nucleotides line up with TRBD2. Germline values: CDR1 SEHNR, CDR2 FQNEAQ (reference sequence). There are 18 residues in the CDR3. The V segment lost 4 bases and the J segment 8 bases; nucleotides outside the gene matches: 16. CDR3 nucleotide sequence: TGTGCCAGCAGCTCCCCTTACCGACTAGCGGGATTAGGCGATGAGCAGTTCTTC. Amino acid sequence: CASSSPYRLAGLGDEQFF.

The V gene is TRBV2, the J gene TRBJ1-1; no definite D call. This CDR3 has 13 residues. Per germline, CDR1 SNHLY and CDR2 FYNNEI. Trimming stripped 6 bases from V and 4 bases from J, with 12 bases between. The CDR3 nucleotides read TGTGCCAGCAGACTAGAAAACTTCACTGAAGCTTTCTTT. This codes for CASRLENFTEAFF.

The V gene is TRBV7-9, the J gene TRBJ2-1; TRBD2 aligns across 11 bases. V lost 6 bases and J lost 3; bases outside the gene matches: 7. The V gene's germline CDR1 is SEHNR and CDR2 FQNEAQ (reference sequence). There are 16 residues in the CDR3. In DNA, the CDR3 is TGTGCCAGCAGGTTCGGGACTAGCGGATTCTACAATGAGCAGTTCTTC. It yields the protein CASRFGTSGFYNEQFF.

The rearrangement uses TRBV5-1 and TRBJ2-7; tentative D call: TRBD2 (5 bases). The CDR3 totals 15 residues. The V end was cut by 4 bases, the J end by 0 bases, with 14 bases between. Germline V CDR1 and CDR2: SGHRS, YFSETQ. The CDR3 coding sequence is TGCGCCAGCAGCGCCCGGGATCTTATCTCCTACGAGCAGTACTTC. It yields the protein CASSARDLISYEQYF.

The chain recombines TRBV30 with TRBJ1-2; TRBD1 matches 8 bases. Looked up from germline, CDR1 is GTSNPN and CDR2 is SVGIG (reference sequence). Germline trimming cut 4 bases from V and 4 bases from J; bases unmatched to any gene: 5. This CDR3 contains 13 residues. The CDR3 DNA reads TGTGCCTGGAACCCGACAGGGGTCTATGGCTACACCTTC. Protein: CAWNPTGVYGYTF.

A remark on this clone: Other DNA sequences in this sample translate to the same CDR3. The gene calls are TRBV9 and TRBJ2-3, with 11 nucleotides matching TRBD2. CDR3 length equals 15 residues. Trimming at V came to 2 bases and at J to 8 bases, leaving 7 bases not matched to a gene. From germline, CDR1 is SGDLS and CDR2 YYNGEE. The CDR3 DNA follows: TGTGCCAGCAGCGTTGATAGCGGGAGGGCAAGTACGCAGTATTTT. Amino acid sequence: CASSVDSGRASTQYF.

This clone was recorded a few times. A read error may account for a junction end that differs from germline. The chain has TRBV2 and TRBJ1-4; D call uncertain. Germline V gene sequence: CDR1 SNHLY, CDR2 FYNNEI. This CDR3 has 12 residues. CDR3 nucleotide sequence: TGTGCCAGCAGTGAAGCGCTGGACTGTATACGTTTT. It is translated as CASSEALDCIRF. Based on the CDR3 plus reference TRBV2 and TRBJ1-4, the full variable domain is EPEVTQTPSHQVTQMGQEVILRCVPISNHLYFYWYRQILGQKVEFLVSFYNNEISEKSEIFDDQFSVERPDGSNFTLKIRSTKLEDSAMYFCASSEALDCIRFGSGTQLSVL.

In its sample, this clone was seen a few times. The J gene is TRBJ1-2, the V gene TRBV7-9, with D possibly matching TRBD1 (5 bases). V lost 2 bases and J lost 3, with 16 bases in between. This CDR3 comprises 16 residues. Per germline, CDR1 SEHNR and CDR2 FQNEAQ (reference sequence). CDR3 bases: TGTGCCAGCAGCTTAATCTCGACCGGGACTTACTATGGCTACACCTTC. It encodes CASSLISTGTYYGYTF.

V and J are TRBV6-5 and TRBJ2-5, with 8 nucleotides matching TRBD2. Germline lookup yields CDR1 MNHEY and CDR2 SVGAGI. Trimming cost V 2 bases and J 7 bases; bases outside gene matches: 6. The CDR3 contains 14 residues. CDR3 protein: CASSYEREGGTQYF. The CDR3 DNA sequence: TGTGCCAGCAGTTACGAACGGGAGGGCGGGACCCAGTACTTC.

The CDR3 protein is CASSPALSASSSNTGELFF. The CDR3 DNA is TGTGCCAGCAGCCCAGCTCTTTCAGCGAGCTCTTCGAACACCGGGGAGCTGTTTTTT. The V gene is TRBV5-6, the J gene TRBJ2-2; D gene ambiguous. The V and J ends lost 4 bases and 0 bases respectively, with 22 bases between them. The germline gives CDR1 SGHDT, CDR2 YYEEEE. The CDR3 is 19 residues long. Combining the CDR3 with reference TRBV5-6 and TRBJ2-2 gives the whole variable domain DAGVTQSPTHLIKTRGQQVTLRCSPKSGHDTVSWYQQALGQGPQFIFQYYEEEERQRGNFPDRFSGHQFPNYSSELNVNALLLGDSALYLCASSPALSASSSNTGELFFGEGSRLTVL.

The chain combines TRBV7-9 with TRBJ2-1, with 9 bases aligning to TRBD1. Per the germline V gene, CDR1 is SEHNR and CDR2 is FQNEAQ (reference sequence). This CDR3 comprises 13 residues. The trim removed 2 bases at V and 15 bases at J, leaving 8 bases unmatched. This CDR3 is CASSLSEQGARFF. DNA for the CDR3: TGTGCCAGCAGCTTAAGTGAACAGGGGGCGCGGTTCTTC.

Only a few counts were recorded for this clone. The chain employs TRBV5-1 and TRBJ2-2, with 7 bases fitting TRBD1. Per germline, CDR1 SGHRS and CDR2 YFSETQ. The V and J ends lost 5 bases and 4 bases, in that order; junction bases with no gene match: 14. The CDR3 is made up of 17 amino acids. CDR3 residues: CASSLTLTGSGTGELFF. CDR3 nucleotides: TGCGCCAGCAGTTTGACCCTGACAGGGTCGGGCACCGGGGAGCTGTTTTTT.

This clone has a handful of counts. The chain uses TRBV4-2 and TRBJ2-2; 8 bases match TRBD2. The ends lost 4 bases at V and 5 bases at J; junction bases unmatched: 0. Germline lookup yields CDR1 LGHNA and CDR2 YNFKEQ. CDR3 length equals 13 residues. The CDR3 sequence is CASSPGGTGELFF. CDR3 bases: TGTGCCAGCAGCCCGGGAGGGACCGGGGAGCTGTTTTTT.

The chain joins TRBV2 to TRBJ2-5, with unresolved D. The germline V and J ends were trimmed by 3 bases and 9 bases, with 8 bases remaining between them. CDR1 is SNHLY and CDR2 is FYNNEI in the germline V gene. The length of the CDR3 is 11 residues. This CDR3 is CASSDGQSQYF. CDR3 DNA: TGTGCCAGCAGTGATGGGCAATCCCAGTACTTC.

The rearrangement links TRBV15 to TRBJ2-7; 7 bases map to TRBD1. The CDR3 has 15 residues. J gave up 2 bases and V 2 bases, and 6 bases lay outside the gene matches. Germline V gene sequence: CDR1 LNHNV, CDR2 YYDKDF (reference sequence). CDR3 amino acids: CATSRPRQGTYEQYF. As DNA, the CDR3 is TGTGCCACCAGCAGACCTAGACAGGGAACCTACGAGCAGTACTTC.

The chain couples TRBV28 to TRBJ1-1; tentative D call: TRBD1 (6 bases). In germline, CDR1 is MDHEN, CDR2 SYDVKM. V dropped 2 bases and J dropped 5 bases, with 12 bases sitting between them. The CDR3 sequence is 14 residues long. CDR3 in amino acids: CASSLGQKGTEAFF. Written as DNA, the CDR3 is TGTGCCAGCAGTTTAGGACAGAAGGGAACTGAAGCTTTCTTT. Based on the CDR3 plus reference TRBV28 and TRBJ1-1, the full variable domain is DVKVTQSSRYLVKRTGEKVFLECVQDMDHENMFWYRQDPGLGLRLIYFSYDVKMKEKGDIPEGYSVSREKKERFSLILESASTNQTSMYLCASSLGQKGTEAFFGQGTRLTVV.

This clone was recorded a few times. The rearrangement uses TRBV7-9 and TRBJ1-1, with D unresolved. The V gene lost 2 bases and the J gene lost 6 bases, with 10 bases spanning the gap. CDR1 is SEHNR and CDR2 is FQNEAQ in the germline V gene (reference sequence). The CDR3 is 13 residues long. The CDR3 DNA is TGTGCCAGCAGCTTATACATCCAACCTGAAGCTTTCTTT. This gives the protein CASSLYIQPEAFF.

V usage is TRBV27 and J usage is TRBJ1-1; no clear D gene. V was shortened by 6 bases and J by 1 base, with 12 bases between the two germline ends. From germline, CDR1 is MNHEY and CDR2 SMNVEV (reference sequence). The CDR3 length is 14 residues. CDR3 DNA sequence: TGTGCCAGCAGCGTACAGTACCCGAACACTGAAGCTTTCTTT. This gives the protein CASSVQYPNTEAFF.